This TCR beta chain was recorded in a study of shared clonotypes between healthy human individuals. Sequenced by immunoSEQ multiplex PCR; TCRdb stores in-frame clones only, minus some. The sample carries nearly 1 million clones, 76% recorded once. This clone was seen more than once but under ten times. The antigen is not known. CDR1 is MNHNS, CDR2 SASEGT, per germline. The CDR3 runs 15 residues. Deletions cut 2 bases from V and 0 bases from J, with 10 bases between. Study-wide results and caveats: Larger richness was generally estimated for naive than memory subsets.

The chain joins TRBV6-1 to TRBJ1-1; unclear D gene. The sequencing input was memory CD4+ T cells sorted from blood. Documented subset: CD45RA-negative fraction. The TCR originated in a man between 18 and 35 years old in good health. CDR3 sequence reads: CASSEPGEMNTEAFF. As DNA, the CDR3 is TGTGCCAGCAGTGAACCTGGGGAGATGAACACTGAAGCTTTCTTT.